Listed below are T cell receptor beta chains from one sample, sequenced in a study of T cell responses to AZD1222 COVID-19 vaccine. Sequencing used immunoSEQ multiplex PCR; TCRdb keeps in-frame clones, though not all of them. The sample contains some 200,000 clones, 85% to 95% of which appear only once. Sequencing used peripheral blood, obtained on day 0 of MenACWY control vaccination. The receptors come from an adult in good health. Both conserved end residues are part of each CDR3. The D gene is left open where the match is weak. Where a row states a size, it is once, few, many or the class of an expanded clone; other rows omit it.

abundance	d_gene	v_gene	j_gene	CDR3aa	CDR3nt
NA	TRBD1	TRBV5-1	TRBJ1-2	CASSLEGQGARYGYTF	TGCGCCAGCAGCTTGGAGGGACAGGGGGCGCGGTATGGCTACACCTTC
NA	NA	TRBV6-5	TRBJ1-4	CASTLSGGQGKLFF	TGTGCCAGCACCCTCTCTGGTGGGCAGGGAAAACTGTTTTTT
NA	TRBD1	TRBV9	TRBJ1-2	CASSLQGGLANYGYTF	TGTGCCAGCAGCCTCCAGGGGGGACTAGCTAACTATGGCTACACCTTC
once	NA	TRBV19	TRBJ1-5	CASSIPSGVPLPQHF	TGTGCCAGTAGTATTCCGTCGGGGGTCCCCTTGCCCCAGCATTTT
NA	NA	TRBV28	TRBJ1-1	CASTLMDGRLNTEAFF	TGTGCCAGCACCCTTATGGACGGGCGGTTGAACACTGAAGCTTTCTTT
NA	NA	TRBV7-9	TRBJ1-5	CASSLAGEIGQPQHF	TGTGCCAGCAGCTTAGCGGGAGAGATCGGACAGCCCCAGCATTTT
NA	NA	TRBV5-4	TRBJ2-7	CASSQARGLGPYEQYF	TGTGCCAGCAGCCAAGCGAGAGGCTTAGGGCCCTACGAGCAGTACTTC
NA	NA	TRBV7-9	TRBJ1-5	CASSLGGLNQPQHF	TGTGCCAGCAGCTTAGGAGGGTTAAATCAGCCCCAGCATTTT
NA	TRBD1	TRBV27	TRBJ2-5	CASRSRGTGGDTQYF	TGTGCCAGCAGATCCCGCGGGACAGGGGGGGATACCCAGTACTTC
NA	NA	TRBV11-1	TRBJ1-1	CATKVSIGNTEAFF	TGTGCCACCAAGGTGTCGATAGGGAACACTGAAGCTTTCTTT
NA	NA	TRBV9	TRBJ1-3	CASSVGQGSAGNTIYF	TGTGCCAGCAGCGTAGGTCAGGGTTCGGCTGGAAACACCATATATTTT
once	NA	TRBV9	TRBJ1-5	CASSVSGSNQPQHF	TGTGCCAGCAGCGTATCCGGGAGCAATCAGCCCCAGCATTTT
NA	TRBD1	TRBV19	TRBJ1-3	CASSIDRAGNTIYF	TGTGCCAGTAGTATCGACAGGGCCGGAAACACCATATATTTT
NA	NA	TRBV5-1	TRBJ2-7	CASSPRQATVYEQYF	TGCGCCAGCAGCCCCCGACAGGCAACGGTCTACGAGCAGTACTTC
NA	TRBD1	TRBV5-5	TRBJ2-7	CASRLGDRVYEQYF	TGTGCCAGCAGGTTGGGGGACAGGGTCTACGAGCAGTACTTC
NA	TRBD1	TRBV6-4	TRBJ2-7	CASSPPGQGLYYYEQYF	TGTGCCAGCAGTCCGCCCGGACAGGGGCTTTACTACTACGAGCAGTACTTC
NA	TRBD1	TRBV9	TRBJ2-7	CASSLGDSAPREQYF	TGTGCCAGCAGCCTTGGGGACAGCGCGCCGCGGGAGCAGTACTTC
NA	NA	TRBV6-6	TRBJ1-5	CASSSGQTNQPQHF	TGTGCCAGCAGCTCCGGACAAACCAATCAGCCCCAGCATTTT
NA	TRBD1	TRBV29-1	TRBJ2-3	CSVGPGGADTQYF	TGCAGCGTGGGGCCAGGGGGCGCAGATACGCAGTATTTT
NA	NA	TRBV9	TRBJ1-2	CASSPGVLTNYGYTF	TGTGCCAGCAGCCCCGGAGTGCTTACTAACTATGGCTACACCTTC
NA	TRBD1	TRBV10-2	TRBJ1-2	CASAETGARSGYTF	TGCGCCAGCGCAGAGACAGGGGCTCGGAGTGGCTACACCTTC
NA	NA	TRBV9	TRBJ1-2	CASSVNPDNYGYTF	TGTGCCAGCAGCGTGAACCCGGACAACTATGGCTACACCTTC
NA	NA	TRBV6-5	TRBJ2-5	CASRAQETQYF	TGTGCCAGCCGGGCCCAAGAGACCCAGTACTTC
NA	NA	TRBV6-5	TRBJ1-2	CASSYSNLRAVDGYTF	TGTGCCAGCAGTTACTCGAACTTGAGGGCAGTCGATGGCTACACCTTC